The 12 T cell receptor beta chains reported below all come from one sample, sequenced in a study of T cell responses to AZD1222 COVID-19 vaccine. Profiling relied on immunoSEQ multiplex PCR, and the TCRdb table lists in-frame clones only, not all of them. The sample has over 150,000 clones; about 92% are singletons. Source: peripheral blood, taken on day 0 of AZD1222 vaccination. Every receptor here comes from an adult in good health.

This chain connects TRBV5-5 to TRBJ2-3, with D unresolved. Trimming took off 3 bases at V and 3 bases at J, with 8 bases between the two ends. Looked up from germline, CDR1 is SGHKS and CDR2 is YYEKEE (reference sequence). This CDR3 has 13 amino acids. The DNA of the CDR3 is TGTGCCAGCAGCTCTTCTAGGACAGATACGCAGTATTTT. This translates into CASSSSRTDTQYF. Using reference TRBV5-5 and TRBJ2-3 for the parts outside the CDR3, the full variable domain is DAGVTQSPTHLIKTRGQQVTLRCSPISGHKSVSWYQQVLGQGPQFIFQYYEKEERGRGNFPDRFSARQFPNYSSELNVNALLLGDSALYLCASSSSRTDTQYFGPGTRLTVL.

V and J are TRBV5-6 and TRBJ1-5; 10 nucleotides agree with TRBD1. Germline CDR1 and CDR2: SGHDT and YYEEEE. With 4 bases clipped from V and 7 bases from J, the junction kept 11 bases outside the gene matches. This CDR3 is 16 amino acids long. CDR3 region: CASSLSPGTGDQPQHF. For the CDR3, the DNA is TGTGCCAGCAGCCTAAGTCCCGGGACAGGGGACCAGCCCCAGCATTTT. Based on the CDR3 plus reference TRBV5-6 and TRBJ1-5, the full variable domain is DAGVTQSPTHLIKTRGQQVTLRCSPKSGHDTVSWYQQALGQGPQFIFQYYEEEERQRGNFPDRFSGHQFPNYSSELNVNALLLGDSALYLCASSLSPGTGDQPQHFGDGTRLSIL.

This sequence joins TRBV30 and TRBJ1-2; the match to TRBD1 covers 9 bases. CDR3 length equals 13 residues. V was clipped by 0 bases and J by 5 bases; unmatched bases: 1. The germline V gene encodes CDR1 GTSNPN and CDR2 SVGIG (reference sequence). The DNA for the CDR3 is TGTGCCTGGAGTGTACAGGGGGCTTATGGCTACACCTTC. Translated, it gives CAWSVQGAYGYTF. Looking up the rest from reference TRBV30 and TRBJ1-2 gives the full variable domain: SQTIHQWPATLVQPVGSPLSLECTVEGTSNPNLYWYRQAAGRGLQLLFYSVGIGQISSEVPQNLSASRPQDRQFILSSKKLLLSDSGFYLCAWSVQGAYGYTFGSGTRLTVV.

This clone is a singleton in its sample. Other DNA sequences of this sample code for an identical CDR3. The genes are TRBV5-1 and TRBJ1-1, with TRBD1 identical over 11 bases. Germline values: CDR1 SGHRS, CDR2 YFSETQ. The CDR3 runs 14 residues. Trimming removed 4 bases from V and 4 bases from J; junction bases left unmatched: 3. In DNA, the CDR3 is TGCGCCAGCAGCCCGGGACAGGGGGGCACTGAAGCTTTCTTT. It translates to CASSPGQGGTEAFF. Variable domain in full (rest from reference TRBV5-1 and TRBJ1-1): KAGVTQTPRYLIKTRGQQVTLSCSPISGHRSVSWYQQTPGQGLQFLFEYFSETQRNKGNFPGRFSGRQFSNSRSEMNVSTLELGDSALYLCASSPGQGGTEAFFGQGTRLTVV.

The V call is TRBV6-6, the J call TRBJ1-5, with D perhaps matching TRBD1 (6 bases). V was shortened by 10 bases and J by 1 base, with 11 bases between the two germline ends. This CDR3 is 13 amino acids long. Germline V lookup: CDR1 MNHNY, CDR2 SVGAGI (reference sequence). The CDR3 DNA reads TGTGCCACAGCGGGGGCGAGCAATCAGCCCCAGCATTTT. Translating gives CATAGASNQPQHF.

The chain joins TRBV19 to TRBJ1-4; D might be TRBD1 (6 bases). Germline loops: CDR1 LNHDA, CDR2 SQIVND (reference sequence). The CDR3 extends over 17 amino acids. V was clipped by 5 bases and J by 8 bases, with 24 bases between them. The DNA for the CDR3 is TGTGCCAGTAGTCCTTCGGGACGGCGGGGGGCCGAAGAAAAACTGTTTTTT. Its translation: CASSPSGRRGAEEKLFF.

This sequence joins TRBV27 and TRBJ2-7; D is unresolved. Germline CDR1 is MNHEY and CDR2 is SMNVEV (reference sequence). This CDR3 contains 16 residues. Deletions cut 8 bases from V and 0 bases from J, with 20 bases between. The CDR3 region has the DNA TGTGCCAGCCACCGTTTTAGTCACGTTAGCTCCTACGAGCAGTACTTC. This sequence encodes CASHRFSHVSSYEQYF.

V usage is TRBV11-1 and J usage is TRBJ2-5; D remains unclear. This CDR3 has 14 residues. Trimming left V 7 bases short and J 0 bases short, with 12 bases between. Germline-derived CDR1 and CDR2 are SGHAT and FQDESV (reference sequence). The CDR3 coding sequence is TGTGCCAGCACCGTAGGTGGGAACCAAGAGACCCAGTACTTC. Amino acids: CASTVGGNQETQYF.

The chain links TRBV18 to TRBJ2-7; a weak D match, TRBD1 (5 bases). CDR3 length: 16 amino acids. V shed 2 bases and J shed 1 base, with 15 bases lying between them. CDR1 is KGHSH, CDR2 LQKENI, per germline. CDR3: CASSPDSPPSSYEQYF. CDR3 bases: TGTGCCAGCTCACCAGACAGCCCCCCAAGTTCCTACGAGCAGTACTTC.

This clone was seen once. The chain links TRBV10-3 to TRBJ1-5, with TRBD1 matching 10 bases. In germline, CDR1 is ENHRY, CDR2 SYGVKD. V was pared by 3 bases and J by 4 bases, with 3 bases of the junction left unmatched. This CDR3 is 15 amino acids long. CDR3 in amino acids: CAISDGQGVNQPQHF. The CDR3 DNA follows: TGTGCCATCAGTGACGGACAGGGGGTAAATCAGCCCCAGCATTTT.

V gene TRBV7-9 combines with J gene TRBJ1-2, with 9 bases fitting TRBD1. Trimming took 5 bases from V and 4 from J; bases not matched to a gene: 11. The germline V gene encodes CDR1 SEHNR and CDR2 FQNEAQ (reference sequence). The CDR3 spans 16 residues. The CDR3 is CASSAPGGQGSYGYTF. The CDR3 nucleotides read TGTGCCAGCAGCGCCCCGGGGGGACAGGGATCCTATGGCTACACCTTC. Complete variable domain (other parts from reference TRBV7-9 and TRBJ1-2): DTGVSQNPRHKITKRGQNVTFRCDPISEHNRLYWYRQTLGQGPEFLTYFQNEAQLEKSRLLSDRFSAERPKGSFSTLEIQRTEQGDSAMYLCASSAPGGQGSYGYTFGSGTRLTVV.

V usage is TRBV27 and J usage is TRBJ2-1; a weak D match, TRBD2 (6 bases). Trimming removed 6 bases from V and 2 bases from J, with 17 bases in between. The CDR3 length is 16 residues. Germline loops: CDR1 MNHEY, CDR2 SMNVEV (reference sequence). CDR3 protein: CASRRSGDSTYNEQFF. CDR3 bases: TGTGCCAGCAGACGATCCGGGGACTCGACCTACAATGAGCAGTTCTTC.